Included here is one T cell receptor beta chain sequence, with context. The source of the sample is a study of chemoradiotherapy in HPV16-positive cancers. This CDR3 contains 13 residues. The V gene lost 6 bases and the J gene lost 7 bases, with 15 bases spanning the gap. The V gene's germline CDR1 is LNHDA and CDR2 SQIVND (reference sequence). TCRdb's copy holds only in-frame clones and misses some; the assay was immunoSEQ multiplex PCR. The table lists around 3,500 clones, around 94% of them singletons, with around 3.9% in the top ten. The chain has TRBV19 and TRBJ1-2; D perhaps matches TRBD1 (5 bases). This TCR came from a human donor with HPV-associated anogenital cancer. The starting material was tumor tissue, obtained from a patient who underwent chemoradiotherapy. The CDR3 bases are TGTGCCAGTAGCCACAGGAGGGGTGGTGGCTACACCTTC. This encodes CASSHRRGGGYTF.